This T cell receptor (beta chain) was captured by sequencing in a study of identifying expanded T cells in peripheral blood. The CDR3 is 14 residues long. Trimming left V 3 bases short and J 7 bases short, with 13 bases between. Germline CDR1 is SEHNR and CDR2 is FQNEAQ (reference sequence). TCRdb's table, derived via immunoSEQ multiplex PCR, lists solely in-frame clones and lacks some. The sample consists of about 50,000 clones, approximately 80% of them appearing once. The sample was blood. The TCR comes from a person aged 18 to 75 in good health. The chain recombines TRBV7-9 with TRBJ2-1; TRBD2 is a possible D gene (6 bases). The CDR3 here is CASSFSGRGNEQFF. Here the CDR3 DNA reads TGTGCCAGCAGCTTCTCGGGGCGGGGTAATGAGCAGTTCTTC.